Sequencing of this T cell receptor (beta chain) was carried out in a study of shared clonotypes between healthy human individuals. Whole-study findings and limits: Apart from blood, nothing was sampled; tissue repertoires likely differ.

A remark on this clone: The antigen is undetermined.

V gave up 1 base and J gave up 1 base, with 8 bases separating them. This CDR3 is built from 15 residues. The germline V gene has CDR1 KGHSH and CDR2 LQKENI. Genomic DNA from each subset was divided evenly over several immunoSEQ plates. TCRdb's copy holds only in-frame clones and misses some; the assay was immunoSEQ multiplex PCR. The sample contains approximately 470,000 clones, around 73% of which appear only once. What was sequenced was PBMCs. The receptor was isolated from a middle-aged woman in good health. Some clones in this sample may be carry-over from other donors' samples. The chain links TRBV18 to TRBJ2-4; tentatively, D is TRBD1 (5 bases). The CDR3 DNA sequence: TGTGCCAGCTCACCACGGGGCTGGGCCAAAAACATTCAGTACTTC. This gives the protein CASSPRGWAKNIQYF.